This record concerns one TCR beta chain sequence. This sample was taken from a study of siplizumab effects on memory and regulatory T cells. The CDR3 sequence is 12 residues long. CDR1 and CDR2 from the germline V gene are ENHRY and SYGVKD. V lost 5 bases and J lost 7, with 11 bases in between. Only in-frame clones appear in the TCRdb table, and some are missing; sequencing was by immunoSEQ multiplex PCR. The table records 100,000 or so clones, 80% to 95% of them present only once. The chain recombines TRBV10-3 with TRBJ1-2, with a weak D call TRBD1 (5 bases). What was sequenced was non-Treg CD4+ T cells sorted from blood. The TCR was taken from a human donor in good health. Here the CDR3 DNA reads TGTGCCATCAGTAAAGGGGAAGGTGGCTACACCTTC. Amino acids: CAISKGEGGYTF.